Many counts were recorded for the clone carrying this T cell receptor beta chain. This record belongs to a study of T cells after yellow fever vaccination. The V gene end was trimmed by 0 bases and the J gene end by 9 bases; junction bases not matched to a gene: 5. CDR1 SGDLS and CDR2 YYNGEE come from the germline V gene. The CDR3 runs 14 residues. TCRdb re-called the 5' RACE reads through MiXCR, storing one row per CDR3 protein. The sample has a few hundred thousand distinct CDR3 sequences, around 4.9% seen once. The rearrangement links TRBV9 to TRBJ2-1, with TRBD1 matching 8 bases. This TCR was sampled from a man between 18 and 35 years old who received the YFV17D yellow fever vaccine. The material was CD4+ T cells sorted from PBMCs, obtained on the day of the yellow fever booster vaccination. Written as DNA, the CDR3 is TGTGCCAGCAGCGTAGGATCAGGGGGCGGTGAGCAGTTCTTC. Its protein is CASSVGSGGGEQFF. Drawing the rest from reference TRBV9 and TRBJ2-1, the complete variable domain is DSGVTQTPKHLITATGQRVTLRCSPRSGDLSVYWYQQSLDQGLQFLIQYYNGEERAKGNILERFSAQQFPDLHSELNLSSLELGDSALYFCASSVGSGGGEQFFGPGTRLTVL.